Reported below is one TCR beta chain. The antigen is unknown. This sample was taken from a study of cytomegalovirus exposure and HLA in healthy donors. Study information: HLA-typed donors were the source of about 85 million unique TCRs, which an early data release held. Whole-study findings and limits: Immune exposure data for these donors was limited to CMV serostatus.

Donors counted as nominally healthy when sampled, yet unrecorded immune exposures were likely. Both 60 Vbeta primers and 13 Jbeta primers went into the PCR. Profiling relied on immunoSEQ multiplex PCR, and the TCRdb table lists in-frame clones only, not all of them. The table includes approximately 89,000 clones, approximately 76% detected once. This TCR was recovered from a male donor in good health and CMV-seronegative. The sample consisted of PBMCs.

The CDR3 bases are TGTGCCATCAGAATCGGGACTGAAGCTTTCTTT. Its protein product is CAIRIGTEAFF. This chain joins TRBV10-3 and TRBJ1-1; no firm D call. V lost 6 bases to trimming and J lost 5 bases, with 7 bases between them. The germline CDR1 and CDR2 sequences are ENHRY and SYGVKD. The CDR3 loop spans 11 amino acids.